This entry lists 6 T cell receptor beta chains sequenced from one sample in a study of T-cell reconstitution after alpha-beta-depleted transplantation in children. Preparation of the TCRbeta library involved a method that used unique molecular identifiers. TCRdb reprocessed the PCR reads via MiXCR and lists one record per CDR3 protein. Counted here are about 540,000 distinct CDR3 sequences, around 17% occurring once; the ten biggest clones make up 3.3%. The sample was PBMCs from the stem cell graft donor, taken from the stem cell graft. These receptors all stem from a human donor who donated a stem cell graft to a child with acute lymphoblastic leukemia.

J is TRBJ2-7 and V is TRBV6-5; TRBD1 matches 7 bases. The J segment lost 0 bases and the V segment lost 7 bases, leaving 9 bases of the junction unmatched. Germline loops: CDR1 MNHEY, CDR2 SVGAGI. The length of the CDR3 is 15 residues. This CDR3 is CASNSTGLSSYEQYF. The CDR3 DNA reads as TGTGCCAGCAATTCGACAGGGTTAAGCTCCTACGAGCAGTACTTC.

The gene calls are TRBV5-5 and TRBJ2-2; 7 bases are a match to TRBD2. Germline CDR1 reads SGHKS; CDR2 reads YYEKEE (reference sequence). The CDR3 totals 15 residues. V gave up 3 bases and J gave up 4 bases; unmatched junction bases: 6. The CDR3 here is CASSWRDYLTGELFF. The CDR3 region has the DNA TGTGCCAGCAGCTGGCGGGACTACCTCACCGGGGAGCTGTTTTTT.

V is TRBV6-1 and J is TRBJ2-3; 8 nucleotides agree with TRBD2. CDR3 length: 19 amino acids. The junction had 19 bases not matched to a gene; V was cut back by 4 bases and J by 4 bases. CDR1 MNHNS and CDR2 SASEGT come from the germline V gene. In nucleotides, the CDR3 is TGTGCCAGCAGTGGGGCCTTTCGGACTAGCCAAAAGTCAGCAGATACGCAGTATTTT. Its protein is CASSGAFRTSQKSADTQYF.

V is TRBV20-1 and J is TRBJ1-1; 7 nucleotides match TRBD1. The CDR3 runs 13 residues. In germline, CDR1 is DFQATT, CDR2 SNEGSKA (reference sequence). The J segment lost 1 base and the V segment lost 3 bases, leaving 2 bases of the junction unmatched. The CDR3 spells CSARGDRNTEAFF. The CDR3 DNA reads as TGCAGTGCTAGGGGGGACAGGAACACTGAAGCTTTCTTT.

The CDR3 DNA follows: TGTGCCAGCAGCTCCCCAGGGAGTAGCACAGATACGCAGTATTTT. Residues: CASSSPGSSTDTQYF. The rearrangement links TRBV5-6 to TRBJ2-3; D possibly matches TRBD1 or TRBD2 (5 bases each). The CDR3 totals 15 residues. Germline-derived CDR1 and CDR2 are SGHDT and YYEEEE. V was clipped by 3 bases and J by 0 bases, with 11 bases between them.

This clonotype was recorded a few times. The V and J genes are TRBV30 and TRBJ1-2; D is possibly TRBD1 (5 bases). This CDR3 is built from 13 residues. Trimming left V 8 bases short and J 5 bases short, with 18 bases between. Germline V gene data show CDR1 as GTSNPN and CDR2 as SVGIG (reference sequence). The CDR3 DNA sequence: TGTGCCCTAAGGGTAGGGGCGCGGTATGGCTACACCTTC. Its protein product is CALRVGARYGYTF.